Listed here are 15 T cell receptor beta chains from one sample, sequenced in a study of blood T cell repertoires in COVID-19. Clones were read by immunoSEQ multiplex PCR, and TCRdb kept only the in-frame ones, dropping some. This sample has around 150,000 clones, with roughly 89% found just once. Sequenced sample: peripheral blood. These receptors came from a woman between 70 and 85 years old with COVID-19, enrolled during active disease.

This rearrangement joins TRBV28 to TRBJ2-4; D possibly corresponds to TRBD2 (6 bases). The CDR3 has 17 residues. V shed 6 bases and J shed 0 bases, with 18 bases lying between them. Germline V lookup: CDR1 MDHEN, CDR2 SYDVKM. The CDR3, as DNA: TGTGCCAGCAGCCCTGGGGGGTGGGGAATAGCCAAAAACATTCAGTACTTC. Protein: CASSPGGWGIAKNIQYF.

The chain is built from TRBV30 and TRBJ1-3; possible D gene TRBD1, 5 bases. Deletions cut 2 bases from V and 1 base from J, with 9 bases between. This CDR3 has 14 residues. Germline CDR1 GTSNPN, CDR2 SVGIG (reference sequence). CDR3 residues: CAWSQGLSGNTIYF. In DNA, the CDR3 is TGTGCCTGGAGTCAGGGCTTATCTGGAAACACCATATATTTT.

The rearrangement links TRBV6-1 to TRBJ1-2; 8 bases map to TRBD1. Losses at the gene ends were 4 bases for V and 4 bases for J; bases not matched to a gene: 11. Germline values: CDR1 MNHNS, CDR2 SASEGT. The CDR3 is made up of 16 amino acids. CDR3 loop: CASSGSTGVLSYGYTF. The CDR3 DNA reads as TGTGCCAGCAGTGGATCGACAGGGGTGTTGAGCTATGGCTACACCTTC.

The chain links TRBV6-5 to TRBJ1-1; a weak D match, TRBD1 (5 bases). CDR1 is MNHEY and CDR2 is SVGAGI in the germline V gene. V shed 6 bases and J shed 1 base, with 12 bases lying between them. This CDR3 region has 14 residues. CDR3: CASSPPGGNTEAFF. In DNA form, the CDR3 reads TGTGCCAGCAGCCCCCCCGGGGGGAACACTGAAGCTTTCTTT.

This chain links TRBV5-6 with TRBJ2-7; 11 nucleotides match TRBD2. The CDR3 has 16 residues. Germline lookup yields CDR1 SGHDT and CDR2 YYEEEE. V dropped 2 bases and J dropped 4; count of bases not matched to a gene: 8. The CDR3 DNA is TGTGCCAGCAGCTTCTTGACTAGCGGGATAAGTTACGAGCAGTACTTC. This translates into CASSFLTSGISYEQYF.

This clone has only one observation. The rearrangement joins TRBV7-2 to TRBJ1-1; D is perhaps TRBD1 (5 bases). The V and J ends lost 5 bases and 5 bases respectively, with 15 bases between them. This CDR3 has 14 residues. Germline lookup yields CDR1 SGHTA and CDR2 FQGNSA. The CDR3 is CASSPGHGGTEAFF. The CDR3 DNA follows: TGTGCCAGCAGCCCCGGACACGGCGGAACTGAAGCTTTCTTT.

The CDR3 DNA reads as TGTGCCAGCAGCCCTCCGGGGTATGAAAAACTGTTTTTT. Protein product: CASSPPGYEKLFF. The chain combines TRBV9 with TRBJ1-4; D remains unclear. V dropped 4 bases and J dropped 6 bases, with 10 bases sitting between them. The CDR3 runs to 13 residues. From germline, CDR1 is SGDLS and CDR2 YYNGEE.

The table lists this clone with a count of one. V gene TRBV7-9 combines with J gene TRBJ1-4, with TRBD1 identical over 8 bases. V gave up 6 bases and J gave up 4 bases; unmatched junction bases: 7. CDR3 size: 15 residues. Per the germline V gene, CDR1 is SEHNR and CDR2 is FQNEAQ (reference sequence). As DNA, the CDR3 is TGTGCCAGCAGTCTTGGACAGGGTATTAATGAAAAACTGTTTTTT. Protein sequence: CASSLGQGINEKLFF. Together with reference TRBV7-9 and TRBJ1-4, the CDR3 gives the full variable domain: DTGVSQNPRHKITKRGQNVTFRCDPISEHNRLYWYRQTLGQGPEFLTYFQNEAQLEKSRLLSDRFSAERPKGSFSTLEIQRTEQGDSAMYLCASSLGQGINEKLFFGSGTQLSVL.

This chain uses TRBV15 with TRBJ1-5; TRBD1 agrees at 10 bases. V gave up 1 base and J gave up 6 bases; unmatched junction bases: 6. Germline CDR1 reads LNHNV; CDR2 reads YYDKDF (reference sequence). The CDR3 covers 16 residues. The DNA for the CDR3 is TGTGCCACCAGCAGAGCTGGGACAGGGGCGACTCAGCCCCAGCATTTT. Amino acids: CATSRAGTGATQPQHF.

This chain joins TRBV30 and TRBJ1-5, with a weak D call TRBD1 (5 bases). Per germline, CDR1 GTSNPN and CDR2 SVGIG (reference sequence). CDR3 length equals 15 residues. V lost 2 bases, J lost 4 bases, and 15 bases lay in between. The CDR3 DNA reads TGTGCCTGGAGTTCAGGGCCTAAACTTAATCAGCCCCAGCATTTT. Translation: CAWSSGPKLNQPQHF. Supplemented by reference TRBV30 and TRBJ1-5, the full variable domain reads SQTIHQWPATLVQPVGSPLSLECTVEGTSNPNLYWYRQAAGRGLQLLFYSVGIGQISSEVPQNLSASRPQDRQFILSSKKLLLSDSGFYLCAWSSGPKLNQPQHFGDGTRLSIL.

The chain recombines TRBV5-5 with TRBJ1-1; the D is unclear. The V end was cut by 1 base, the J end by 5 bases, with 27 bases between. Germline V CDR1 and CDR2: SGHKS, YYEKEE (reference sequence). The CDR3 runs to 19 residues. CDR3 nucleotides: TGTGCCAGCAGCTTGTCGCCGTTTACTTTTAGCAGTGGAAGTACTGAAGCTTTCTTT. This sequence encodes CASSLSPFTFSSGSTEAFF.

In regard to this clone: Germline and junction disagree at one end, which may indicate a read error. The chain is built from TRBV18 and TRBJ1-1; no clear D gene. The CDR3 has 12 amino acids. Germline V lookup: CDR1 KGHSH, CDR2 LQKENI. CDR3 sequence (DNA): TGTGTCAGCACCAGGTTGGGCACTGAAGCTTTCTTT. This encodes CVSTRLGTEAFF.

V and J are TRBV3-1 (or the pseudogene TRBV3-2) and TRBJ2-7; tentative D call: TRBD1 (6 bases). The CDR3 consists of 14 residues. Germline values: CDR1 LGHDT, CDR2 YNNKEL (reference sequence). Trimming stripped 3 bases from V and 4 bases from J, with 13 bases between. The CDR3 here is CASSQNYRVYEQYF. The CDR3 DNA reads as TGTGCCAGCAGCCAGAATTACAGGGTATACGAGCAGTACTTC.

This clone has just a few counts. The chain uses TRBV5-6 and TRBJ1-2, with D perhaps matching TRBD1 (6 bases). The CDR3 contains 15 residues. Trimming took off 4 bases at V and 3 bases at J, with 16 bases between the two ends. CDR1 is SGHDT and CDR2 is YYEEEE in the germline V gene. The CDR3 DNA reads TGTGCCAGCAGCGCGGCTATAGGGGGTCACTATGGCTACACCTTC. Translation: CASSAAIGGHYGYTF.

The CDR3 DNA reads as TGTGCCAGCACCAAACGGGGGGGAGGGGATCAGCCCCAGCATTTT. This sequence encodes CASTKRGGGDQPQHF. The chain is built from TRBV6-5 and TRBJ1-5; TRBD1 is a possible D gene (5 bases). The CDR3 runs 15 residues. Germline V gives CDR1 MNHEY, CDR2 SVGAGI. Trimming took 7 bases from V and 5 from J, leaving 18 bases between them.